One and the same sample provided the 9 T cell receptor beta chains below, sequenced in a study of blood T cell repertoires in COVID-19. Data came from immunoSEQ multiplex PCR; TCRdb stores just in-frame clones and leaves some out. The sample holds 130,000 to 150,000 clones, approximately 89% seen once. Sample: peripheral blood. The receptors here all came from a human donor in a cohort sampled during active COVID-19.

V gene TRBV7-9 combines with J gene TRBJ2-3; 9 nucleotides line up with TRBD2. CDR1 SEHNR and CDR2 FQNEAQ come from the germline V gene (reference sequence). The CDR3 length is 16 residues. The ends lost 0 bases at V and 4 bases at J; junction bases unmatched: 5. CDR3 in DNA: TGTGCCAGCAGCTTAGCTGCGGGGGGGCCCGCAGATACGCAGTATTTT. Residues: CASSLAAGGPADTQYF.

V gene TRBV10-3 combines with J gene TRBJ1-1; a possible D gene is TRBD1 (6 bases). CDR1 is ENHRY and CDR2 is SYGVKD in the germline V gene. This CDR3 comprises 13 residues. The V end was cut by 6 bases, the J end by 8 bases, with 16 bases between. Here the CDR3 reads CAIREQGEGEAFF. In DNA, the CDR3 is TGTGCCATCAGGGAACAGGGAGAGGGCGAAGCTTTCTTT.

This sequence joins TRBV6-5 and TRBJ2-2; D is perhaps TRBD1 (6 bases). This CDR3 comprises 16 residues. V lost 6 bases to trimming and J lost 5 bases, with 19 bases between them. Germline V CDR1 and CDR2: MNHEY, SVGAGI. Written as DNA, the CDR3 is TGTGCCAGCAGATACGGGTGGGGGCGGGCGACCGGGGAGCTGTTTTTT. Translating it yields CASRYGWGRATGELFF.

The V and J genes are TRBV6-4 and TRBJ2-1, with a weak D call TRBD2 (6 bases). V was shortened by 2 bases and J by 7 bases, with 12 bases between the two germline ends. The length of the CDR3 is 14 residues. Germline lookup yields CDR1 MRHNA and CDR2 SNTAGT. The CDR3 nucleotides are TGTGCCAGCAGTGACGGCAGGGAGGTGAATGAGCAGTTCTTC. Protein sequence: CASSDGREVNEQFF.

This clone has only a few counts. The rearrangement uses TRBV7-9 and TRBJ2-7, with 11 bases aligning to TRBD1. The CDR3 has 16 amino acids. Germline values: CDR1 SEHNR, CDR2 FQNEAQ (reference sequence). With 2 bases clipped from V and 5 bases from J, the junction kept 8 bases outside the gene matches. The CDR3 loop reads CASSLPRTGGFDEQYF. In DNA form, the CDR3 reads TGTGCCAGCAGCTTACCCAGGACAGGGGGCTTTGACGAGCAGTACTTC. Based on the CDR3 plus reference TRBV7-9 and TRBJ2-7, the full variable domain is DTGVSQNPRHKITKRGQNVTFRCDPISEHNRLYWYRQTLGQGPEFLTYFQNEAQLEKSRLLSDRFSAERPKGSFSTLEIQRTEQGDSAMYLCASSLPRTGGFDEQYFGPGTRLTVT.

The rearrangement uses TRBV7-2 and TRBJ2-7; 7 bases are a match to TRBD2. The trim removed 1 base at V and 6 bases at J, leaving 6 bases unmatched. Per germline, CDR1 SGHTA and CDR2 FQGNSA. The length of the CDR3 is 14 residues. CDR3: CASSLGSSGVEQYF. CDR3 DNA: TGTGCCAGCAGCTTAGGATCTAGCGGAGTCGAGCAGTACTTC.

The chain recombines TRBV3-1 (or the pseudogene TRBV3-2) with TRBJ1-6; 7 nucleotides agree with TRBD1. The junction had 6 bases not matched to a gene; V was cut back by 3 bases and J by 7 bases. CDR1 is LGHDT, CDR2 YNNKEL, per germline (reference sequence). This CDR3 is built from 15 residues. CDR3 DNA sequence: TGTGCCAGCAGCCAGCCGGGACAGCGGAATTCACCCCTCCACTTT. This gives the protein CASSQPGQRNSPLHF.

CDR3 DNA: TGCGCCAGCAGCCAAGGGTGGAGGGGCAATGAGCAGTTCTTC. This gives the protein CASSQGWRGNEQFF. The rearrangement joins TRBV4-1 to TRBJ2-1, with D tentatively TRBD2 (6 bases). From germline, CDR1 is MGHRA and CDR2 YSYEKL. V lost 1 base, J lost 6 bases, and 10 bases lay in between. The CDR3 extends over 14 amino acids.

The chain has TRBV7-2 and TRBJ1-6; 7 positions match TRBD1. Germline V gene lookup returns CDR1 SGHTA and CDR2 FQGNSA. The CDR3 totals 14 residues. The ends lost 8 bases at V and 8 bases at J; junction bases unmatched: 9. In nucleotides, the CDR3 is TGTGCCAGCGCCCCCGGGACAGTTGATTCACCCCTCCACTTT. Translating it yields CASAPGTVDSPLHF.